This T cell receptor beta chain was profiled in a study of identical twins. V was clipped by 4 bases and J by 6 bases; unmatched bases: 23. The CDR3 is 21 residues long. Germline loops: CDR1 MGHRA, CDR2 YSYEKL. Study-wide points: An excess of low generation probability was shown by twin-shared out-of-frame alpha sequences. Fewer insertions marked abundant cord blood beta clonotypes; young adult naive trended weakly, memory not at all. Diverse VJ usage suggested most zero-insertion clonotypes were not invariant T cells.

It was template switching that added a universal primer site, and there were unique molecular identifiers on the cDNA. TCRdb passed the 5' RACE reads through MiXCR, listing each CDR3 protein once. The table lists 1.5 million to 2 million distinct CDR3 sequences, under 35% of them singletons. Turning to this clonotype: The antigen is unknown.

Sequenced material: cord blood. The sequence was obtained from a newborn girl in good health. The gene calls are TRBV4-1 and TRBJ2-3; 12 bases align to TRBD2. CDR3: CASSPTVLTGLAGRILDTQYF. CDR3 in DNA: TGCGCCAGCAGCCCGACAGTGTTAACAGGACTAGCGGGACGGATCCTTGATACGCAGTATTTT.